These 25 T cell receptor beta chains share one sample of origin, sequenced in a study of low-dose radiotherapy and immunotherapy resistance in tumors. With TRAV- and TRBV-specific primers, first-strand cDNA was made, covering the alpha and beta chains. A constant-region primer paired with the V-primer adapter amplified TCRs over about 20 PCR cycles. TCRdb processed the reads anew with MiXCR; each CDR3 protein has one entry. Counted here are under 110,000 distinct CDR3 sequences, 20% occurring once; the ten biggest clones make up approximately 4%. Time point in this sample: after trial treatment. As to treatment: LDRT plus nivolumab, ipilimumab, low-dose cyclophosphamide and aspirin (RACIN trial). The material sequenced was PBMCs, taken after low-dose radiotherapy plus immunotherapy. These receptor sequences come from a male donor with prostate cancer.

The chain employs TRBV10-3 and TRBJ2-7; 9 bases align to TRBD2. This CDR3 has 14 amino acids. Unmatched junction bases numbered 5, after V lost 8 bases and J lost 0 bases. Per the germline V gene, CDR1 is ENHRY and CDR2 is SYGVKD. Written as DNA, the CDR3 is TGTGCCATCCAAAGGGGACTAGCCTCCTACGAGCAGTACTTC. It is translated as CAIQRGLASYEQYF.

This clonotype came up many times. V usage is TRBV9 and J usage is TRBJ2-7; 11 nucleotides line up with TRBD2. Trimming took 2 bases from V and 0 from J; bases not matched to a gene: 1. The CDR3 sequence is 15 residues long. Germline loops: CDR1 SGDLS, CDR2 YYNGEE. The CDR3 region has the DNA TGTGCCAGCAGCGTTAGCGGGGGGGCCTCCTACGAGCAGTACTTC. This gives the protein CASSVSGGASYEQYF.

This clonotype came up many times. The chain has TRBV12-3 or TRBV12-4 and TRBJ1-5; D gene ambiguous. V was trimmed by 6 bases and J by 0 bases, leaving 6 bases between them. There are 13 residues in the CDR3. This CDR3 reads CASRWDSNQPQHF. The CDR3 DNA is TGTGCCAGCAGGTGGGATAGCAATCAGCCCCAGCATTTT.

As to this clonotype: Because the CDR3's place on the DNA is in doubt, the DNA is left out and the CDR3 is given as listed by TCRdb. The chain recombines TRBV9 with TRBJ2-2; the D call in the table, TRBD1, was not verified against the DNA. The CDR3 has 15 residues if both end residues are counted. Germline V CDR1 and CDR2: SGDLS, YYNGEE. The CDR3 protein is CASSVAAAVGELFFF.

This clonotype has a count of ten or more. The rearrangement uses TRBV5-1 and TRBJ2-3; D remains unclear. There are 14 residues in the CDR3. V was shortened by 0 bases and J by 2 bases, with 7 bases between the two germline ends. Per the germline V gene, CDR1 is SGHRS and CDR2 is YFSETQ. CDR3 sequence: CASSLEDDTDTQYF. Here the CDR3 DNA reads TGCGCCAGCAGCTTGGAGGATGACACAGATACGCAGTATTTT. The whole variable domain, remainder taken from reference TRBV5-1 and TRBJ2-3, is KAGVTQTPRYLIKTRGQQVTLSCSPISGHRSVSWYQQTPGQGLQFLFEYFSETQRNKGNFPGRFSGRQFSNSRSEMNVSTLELGDSALYLCASSLEDDTDTQYFGPGTRLTVL.

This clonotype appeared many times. The CDR3 loop reads CASRVGDTEAFF. The CDR3 DNA reads TGCGCCAGCAGGGTCGGGGACACTGAAGCTTTCTTT. The chain uses TRBV5-1 and TRBJ1-1; D ambiguous. Germline lookup yields CDR1 SGHRS and CDR2 YFSETQ. V lost 5 bases, J lost 3 bases, and 8 bases lay in between. This CDR3 spans 12 amino acids.

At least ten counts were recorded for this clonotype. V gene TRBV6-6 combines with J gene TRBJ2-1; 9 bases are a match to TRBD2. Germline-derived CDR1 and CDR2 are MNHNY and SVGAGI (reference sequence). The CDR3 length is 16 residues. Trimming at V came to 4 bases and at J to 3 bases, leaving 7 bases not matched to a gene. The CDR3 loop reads CASSLSGGTSYNEQFF. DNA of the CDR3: TGTGCCAGCAGTTTGAGCGGGGGGACCAGCTACAATGAGCAGTTCTTC.

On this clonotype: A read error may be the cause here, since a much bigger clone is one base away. In nucleotides, the CDR3 is TGTGCCTGCAGTGTACAGCTGCGCTCTGGAAACACCATATATTTT. This translates into CACSVQLRSGNTIYF. The rearrangement links TRBV30 to TRBJ1-3; D unresolved. CDR3 length: 15 amino acids. The germline CDR1 and CDR2 sequences are GTSNPN and SVGIG (reference sequence).

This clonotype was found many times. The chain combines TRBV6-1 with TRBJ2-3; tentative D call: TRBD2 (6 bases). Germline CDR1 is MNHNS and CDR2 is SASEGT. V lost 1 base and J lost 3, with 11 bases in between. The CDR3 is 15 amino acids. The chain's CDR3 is CASSEVWRGTDTQYF. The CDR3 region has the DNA TGTGCCAGCAGTGAAGTTTGGCGGGGAACAGATACGCAGTATTTT.

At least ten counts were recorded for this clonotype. The CDR3 nucleotides read TGTGCCAGCAGCTTAAACAGGGGGTTTGGTGAAAAACTGTTTTTT. It translates to CASSLNRGFGEKLFF. The chain couples TRBV7-2 to TRBJ1-4; 8 positions agree with TRBD1. Trimming took 2 bases from V and 7 from J; bases not matched to a gene: 6. The CDR3 extends over 15 amino acids. Germline V gene lookup returns CDR1 SGHTA and CDR2 FQGNSA.

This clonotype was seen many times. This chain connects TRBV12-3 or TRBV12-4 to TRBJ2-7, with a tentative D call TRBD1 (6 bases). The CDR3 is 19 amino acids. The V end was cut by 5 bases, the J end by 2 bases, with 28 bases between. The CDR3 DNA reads TGTGCCAGCAGTCTCCAATTGTGGCAGGGGAGAAGGGGAGCCTACGAGCAGTACTTC. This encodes CASSLQLWQGRRGAYEQYF.

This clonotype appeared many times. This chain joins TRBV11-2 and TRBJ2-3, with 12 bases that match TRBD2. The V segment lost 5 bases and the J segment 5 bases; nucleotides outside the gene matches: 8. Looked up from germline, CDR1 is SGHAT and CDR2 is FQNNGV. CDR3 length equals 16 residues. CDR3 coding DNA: TGTGCCAGCAGCCCTCTACTAGCGGGGGGCTTAGATACGCAGTATTTT. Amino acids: CASSPLLAGGLDTQYF.

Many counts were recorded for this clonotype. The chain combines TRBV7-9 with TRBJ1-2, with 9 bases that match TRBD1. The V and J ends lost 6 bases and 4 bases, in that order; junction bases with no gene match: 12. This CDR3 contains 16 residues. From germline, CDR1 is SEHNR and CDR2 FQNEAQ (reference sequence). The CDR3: CASSEGTGGLGYGYTF. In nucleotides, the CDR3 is TGTGCCAGCAGTGAGGGAACAGGGGGCTTGGGCTATGGCTACACCTTC.

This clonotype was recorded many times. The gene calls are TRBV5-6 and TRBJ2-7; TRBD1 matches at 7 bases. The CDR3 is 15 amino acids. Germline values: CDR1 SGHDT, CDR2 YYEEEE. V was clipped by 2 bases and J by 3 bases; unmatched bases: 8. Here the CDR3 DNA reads TGTGCCAGCAGCTTAGGGGACAGCCTTTACTACGAGCAGTACTTC. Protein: CASSLGDSLYYEQYF.

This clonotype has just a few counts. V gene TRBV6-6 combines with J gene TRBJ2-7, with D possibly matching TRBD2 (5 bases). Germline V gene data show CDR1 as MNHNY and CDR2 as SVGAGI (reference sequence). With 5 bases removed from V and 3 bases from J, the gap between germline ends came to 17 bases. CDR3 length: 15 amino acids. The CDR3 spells CASSVRRGWYYEQYF. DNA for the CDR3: TGTGCCAGCAGTGTGCGCCGGGGATGGTACTACGAGCAGTACTTC.

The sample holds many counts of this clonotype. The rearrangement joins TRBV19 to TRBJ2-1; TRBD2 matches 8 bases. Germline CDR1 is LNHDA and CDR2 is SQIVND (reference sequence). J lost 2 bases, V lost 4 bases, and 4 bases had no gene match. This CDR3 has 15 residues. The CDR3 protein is CASSSELAAYNEQFF. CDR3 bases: TGTGCCAGTAGTAGCGAACTAGCGGCCTACAATGAGCAGTTCTTC.

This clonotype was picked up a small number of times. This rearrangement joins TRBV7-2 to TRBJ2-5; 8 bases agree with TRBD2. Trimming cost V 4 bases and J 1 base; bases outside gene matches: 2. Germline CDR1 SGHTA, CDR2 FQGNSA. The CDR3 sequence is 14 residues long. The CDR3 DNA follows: TGTGCCAGCAGCTGGGGACTAGGCCAAGAGACCCAGTACTTC. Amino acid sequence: CASSWGLGQETQYF.

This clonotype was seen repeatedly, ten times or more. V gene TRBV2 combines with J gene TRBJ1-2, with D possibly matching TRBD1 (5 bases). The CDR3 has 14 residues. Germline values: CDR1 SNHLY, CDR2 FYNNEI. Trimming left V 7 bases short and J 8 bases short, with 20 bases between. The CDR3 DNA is TGTGCCAGCACAAGTAACAGGCTCAACAAGGGCTACACCTTC. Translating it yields CASTSNRLNKGYTF.

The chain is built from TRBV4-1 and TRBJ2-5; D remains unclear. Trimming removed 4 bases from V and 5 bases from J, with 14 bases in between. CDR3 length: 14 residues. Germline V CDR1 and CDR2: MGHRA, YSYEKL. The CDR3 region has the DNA TGCGCCAGCAGCCCCCAAGAGGTTGGGGAGACCCAGTACTTC. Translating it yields CASSPQEVGETQYF.

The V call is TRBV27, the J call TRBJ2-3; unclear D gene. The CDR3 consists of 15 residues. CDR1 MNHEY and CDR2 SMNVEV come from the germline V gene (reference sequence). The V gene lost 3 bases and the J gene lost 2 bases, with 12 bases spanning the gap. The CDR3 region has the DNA TGTGCCAGCAGTTTGTCTGACAACCCCACAGATACGCAGTATTTT. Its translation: CASSLSDNPTDTQYF.

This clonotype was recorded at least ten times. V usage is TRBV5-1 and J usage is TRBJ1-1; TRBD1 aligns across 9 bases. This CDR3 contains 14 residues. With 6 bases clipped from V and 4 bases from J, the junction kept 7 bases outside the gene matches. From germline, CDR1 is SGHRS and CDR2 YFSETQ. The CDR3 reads CASNGQGSGTEAFF. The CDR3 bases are TGCGCCAGCAACGGACAGGGGAGTGGCACTGAAGCTTTCTTT.

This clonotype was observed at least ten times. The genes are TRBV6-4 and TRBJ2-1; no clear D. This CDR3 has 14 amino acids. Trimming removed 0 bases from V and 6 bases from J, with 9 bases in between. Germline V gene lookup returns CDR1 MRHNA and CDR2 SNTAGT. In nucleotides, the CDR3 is TGTGCCAGCAGTGACTCTGAGCACCCCAATGAGCAGTTCTTC. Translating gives CASSDSEHPNEQFF.

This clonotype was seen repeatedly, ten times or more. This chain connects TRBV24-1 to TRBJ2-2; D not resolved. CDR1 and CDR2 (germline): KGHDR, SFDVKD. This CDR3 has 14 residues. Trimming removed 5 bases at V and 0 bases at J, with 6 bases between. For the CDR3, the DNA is TGTGCCACCAGTGGTTCGCCGAACACCGGGGAGCTGTTTTTT. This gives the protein CATSGSPNTGELFF.

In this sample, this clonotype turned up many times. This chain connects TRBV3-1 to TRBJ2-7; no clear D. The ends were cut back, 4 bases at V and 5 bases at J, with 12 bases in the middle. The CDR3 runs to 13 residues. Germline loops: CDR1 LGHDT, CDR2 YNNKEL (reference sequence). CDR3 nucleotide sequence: TGTGCCAGCAGCCCCCGCGCGGTACACGAGCAGTACTTC. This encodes CASSPRAVHEQYF.

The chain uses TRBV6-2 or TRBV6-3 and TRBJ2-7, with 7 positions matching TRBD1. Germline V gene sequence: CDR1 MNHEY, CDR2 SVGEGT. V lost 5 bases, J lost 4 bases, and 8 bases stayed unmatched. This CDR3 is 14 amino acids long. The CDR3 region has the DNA TGTGCCAGCAGTGATACCGGGACAGCATACGAGCAGTACTTC. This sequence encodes CASSDTGTAYEQYF.